A selection of T cell receptor beta chains follows, all from one sample in a study of cytomegalovirus exposure and HLA in healthy donors. Here immunoSEQ multiplex PCR was the method, and the copy in TCRdb shows in-frame clones only, minus some. The data show more than 250,000 clones, roughly 89% seen once. Sequencing was carried out using PBMCs. Source of these receptors: a woman under 30 in good health and CMV-seronegative. The CDR3 runs from the conserved cysteine through the conserved F or W. Fields, in order: V gene, J gene, D gene, clone size, CDR3 protein, CDR3 DNA. The D gene is left open where the match is weak. A clone size is listed for some rows: how often the clone was seen (once, few, many), or a class if it is expanded.

TRBV4-1	TRBJ2-3	NA	NA	CASSQVQGRERTDTQYF	TGCGCCAGCAGCCAAGTACAAGGACGGGAGCGCACAGATACGCAGTATTTT
TRBV7-3	TRBJ2-1	TRBD1	NA	CASSLNSGQGLGEQFF	TGTGCCAGCAGCTTAAACTCGGGACAGGGGTTAGGTGAGCAGTTCTTC
TRBV30	TRBJ1-2	NA	NA	CAWSLTKNYGYTF	TGTGCCTGGAGTCTGACAAAGAACTATGGCTACACCTTC
TRBV6-1	TRBJ2-7	TRBD2	NA	CASSPGRVGYEQYF	TGTGCCAGCAGTCCCGGGAGGGTCGGCTACGAGCAGTACTTC
TRBV4-1	TRBJ2-1	TRBD2	NA	CASSQDRAWSGGATNEQFF	TGCGCCAGCAGCCAAGATCGGGCATGGAGCGGGGGGGCGACTAATGAGCAGTTCTTC
TRBV19	TRBJ1-5	TRBD1	NA	CASRRQGQGTDQPQHF	TGTGCCAGTAGGAGGCAGGGACAGGGGACCGATCAGCCCCAGCATTTT
TRBV9	TRBJ2-5	TRBD2	NA	CASSGGLAGGLKETQYF	TGTGCCAGCAGCGGCGGACTAGCGGGGGGGCTCAAAGAGACCCAGTACTTC
TRBV19	TRBJ1-1	NA	few	CASSQYGSNTEAFF	TGTGCCAGTAGTCAGTACGGGTCGAACACTGAAGCTTTCTTT
TRBV6-5	TRBJ2-1	TRBD1	NA	CASSYEGTAYNEQFF	TGTGCCAGCAGTTACGAGGGGACAGCCTACAATGAGCAGTTCTTC
TRBV5-4	TRBJ2-5	NA	NA	CASTTGVGEQYF	TGTGCCAGCACTACGGGGGTGGGGGAGCAGTACTTC
TRBV7-2	TRBJ2-1	NA	NA	CASSYRGSRASNEQFF	TGTGCCAGCAGCTACCGGGGGTCGCGGGCGTCCAATGAGCAGTTCTTC
TRBV13	TRBJ1-4	NA	few	CASSLQSDEKLFF	TGTGCCAGCAGCCTCCAAAGCGATGAAAAACTGTTTTTT
TRBV1	TRBJ1-5	NA	NA	CTSSHLGQVKPGNQPQHF	TGCACCAGCAGCCACCTCGGACAGGTAAAGCCGGGTAATCAGCCCCAGCATTTT
TRBV4-1	TRBJ2-7	TRBD2	NA	CASSQLTSGVASYEQYF	TGCGCCAGCAGCCAACTAACTAGCGGGGTCGCCTCCTACGAGCAGTACTTC
TRBV5-5	TRBJ1-4	TRBD1	NA	CASSPFGQGARELFF	TGTGCCAGCAGCCCCTTCGGGCAGGGGGCTAGGGAACTGTTTTTT
TRBV9	TRBJ2-2	NA	NA	CASKIDGGPGGELFF	TGTGCCAGCAAGATTGACGGGGGGCCTGGCGGGGAGCTGTTTTTT
TRBV6-5	TRBJ2-1	NA	NA	CASSYSKGREEFF	TGTGCCAGCAGTTACTCGAAGGGCAGGGAGGAGTTCTTC
TRBV19	TRBJ2-6	NA	NA	CASISAAGVAGANVLTF	TGTGCCAGTATCTCAGCGGCAGGAGTAGCTGGGGCCAACGTCCTGACTTTC
TRBV7-9	TRBJ2-3	NA	NA	CASSPPRGTDTQYF	TGTGCCAGCAGCCCTCCTCGGGGCACAGATACGCAGTATTTT
TRBV11-2	TRBJ2-7	NA	NA	CASSSHDSYEQYF	TGTGCCAGCAGCTCCCATGACAGCTACGAGCAGTACTTC
TRBV6-1	TRBJ1-2	NA	NA	CASSDGGSNYGYTF	TGTGCCAGCAGTGACGGGGGGTCTAACTATGGCTACACCTTC
TRBV2	TRBJ1-2	NA	few	CASSKGQGSGYTF	TGTGCCAGCAGTAAAGGGCAGGGTAGTGGCTACACCTTC
TRBV6-4	TRBJ2-7	TRBD1	NA	CANLRQGSSYEQYF	TGTGCCAACCTAAGACAGGGTTCCTCCTACGAGCAGTACTTC
TRBV6-5	TRBJ1-1	NA	few	CASTRGASAFF	TGTGCCAGCACTCGGGGGGCATCCGCTTTCTTT
TRBV5-4	TRBJ1-2	TRBD1	NA	CASSLQGEAGYTF	TGTGCCAGCAGCTTACAGGGGGAGGCTGGCTACACCTTC
TRBV2	TRBJ2-5	TRBD2	NA	CASPLTGREGWETQYF	TGTGCCAGCCCTCTCACGGGGAGGGAGGGGTGGGAGACCCAGTACTTC
TRBV18	TRBJ1-2	TRBD1	once	CASSPDRDGYTF	TGTGCCAGCTCGCCTGACAGGGATGGCTACACCTTC
TRBV5-4	TRBJ2-1	TRBD2	NA	CASSLDGGADNEQFF	TGTGCCAGCAGCTTGGACGGGGGGGCCGACAATGAGCAGTTCTTC
TRBV7-2	TRBJ2-1	NA	NA	CASSLQGTEQFF	TGTGCCAGCAGCTTACAAGGGACAGAGCAGTTCTTC
TRBV23-1	TRBJ1-6	NA	once	CASSQSWGGEHYNSPLHF	TGCGCCAGCAGTCAATCTTGGGGGGGGGAACACTATAATTCACCCCTCCACTTT
TRBV5-6	TRBJ1-5	NA	NA	CASSFGDTGSNQPQHF	TGTGCCAGCAGCTTCGGGGACACAGGAAGCAATCAGCCCCAGCATTTT
TRBV6-5	TRBJ2-1	TRBD2	NA	CASGGGGEQFF	TGTGCCAGCGGCGGGGGAGGTGAGCAGTTCTTC
TRBV7-9	TRBJ2-7	NA	NA	CASSLSGDEQYF	TGTGCCAGCAGCTTATCAGGGGACGAGCAGTACTTC
TRBV6-1	TRBJ1-5	NA	NA	CASTTGLYQPQHF	TGTGCCAGCACGACAGGCTTGTATCAGCCCCAGCATTTT
TRBV18	TRBJ2-2	NA	NA	CASSPVYTGELFF	TGTGCCAGCTCACCCGTATACACCGGGGAGCTGTTTTTT
TRBV29-1	TRBJ1-1	TRBD1	NA	CSVGQGLTEAFF	TGCAGCGTAGGACAGGGGTTGACTGAAGCTTTCTTT
TRBV5-4	TRBJ2-2	NA	NA	CASSFMGPGELFF	TGTGCCAGCAGCTTTATGGGGCCCGGGGAGCTGTTTTTT
TRBV7-2	TRBJ1-2	NA	NA	CASSLQGHYGYTF	TGTGCCAGCAGCTTACAGGGGCACTATGGCTACACCTTC
TRBV4-1	TRBJ2-2	NA	NA	CASSQIQGRDYAGELFF	TGCGCCAGCAGCCAGATACAGGGAAGGGATTACGCCGGGGAGCTGTTTTTT
TRBV30	TRBJ1-1	NA	NA	CAWSGGGNRVRGDTEAFF	TGTGCCTGGAGTGGCGGTGGGAACAGAGTAAGGGGTGACACTGAAGCTTTCTTT
TRBV5-1	TRBJ1-3	NA	NA	CASSLGGNSGNTIYF	TGCGCCAGCAGCTTGGGCGGCAACTCTGGAAACACCATATATTTT
TRBV5-4	TRBJ1-2	NA	NA	CASSLRTDGYGYTF	TGTGCCAGCAGCCTCAGGACAGACGGCTATGGCTACACCTTC
TRBV6-5	TRBJ1-1	NA	NA	CASSYSEANTEAFF	TGTGCCAGCAGTTACAGTGAGGCGAACACTGAAGCTTTCTTT
TRBV7-9	TRBJ1-4	NA	NA	CASSLMGGGEKLFF	TGTGCCAGCAGCTTAATGGGGGGAGGTGAAAAACTGTTTTTT
TRBV2	TRBJ2-7	NA	NA	CASSEVSTAYEQYF	TGTGCCAGCAGTGAAGTTAGTACAGCCTACGAGCAGTACTTC
TRBV11-2	TRBJ2-7	TRBD2	NA	CASRPTSGGPYEQYF	TGTGCCAGCAGGCCCACTAGCGGGGGGCCCTACGAGCAGTACTTC
TRBV2	TRBJ2-1	TRBD2	NA	CASSRLAGGNEQFF	TGTGCCAGCAGTCGTCTAGCGGGGGGGAATGAGCAGTTCTTC
TRBV5-5	TRBJ1-2	NA	NA	CASSKGLGPPGYTF	TGTGCCAGCAGCAAAGGGCTGGGGCCCCCCGGCTACACCTTC
TRBV7-8	TRBJ2-3	TRBD1	NA	CASSLVGQGKDTQYF	TGTGCCAGCAGCTTAGTGGGACAGGGTAAGGATACGCAGTATTTT
TRBV25-1	TRBJ1-6	TRBD1	NA	CASSDTGVSSYNSPLHF	TGTGCCAGCAGCGATACAGGGGTGAGCTCCTATAATTCACCCCTCCACTTT
TRBV27	TRBJ1-6	TRBD1	NA	CASSRDRGNSPLHF	TGTGCCAGCAGTCGGGACAGGGGGAATTCACCCCTCCACTTT
TRBV7-9	TRBJ2-1	TRBD2	NA	CASSLEVGGVEQFF	TGTGCCAGCAGCTTAGAGGTTGGGGGGGTTGAGCAGTTCTTC
TRBV5-6	TRBJ1-1	NA	NA	CASSLGRMRTEAFF	TGTGCCAGCAGCTTAGGAAGGATGAGGACTGAAGCTTTCTTT
TRBV4-1	TRBJ1-4	NA	NA	CASSQDVNTDTTNEKLFF	TGCGCCAGCAGCCAAGATGTGAACACCGACACAACTAATGAAAAACTGTTTTTT
TRBV28	TRBJ2-1	TRBD1	NA	CASSWDQGASYNEQFF	TGTGCCAGCAGTTGGGACCAGGGGGCGTCCTACAATGAGCAGTTCTTC
TRBV27	TRBJ2-7	TRBD1	NA	CASSRRAPGQGTYEQYF	TGTGCCAGCAGTCGTAGAGCTCCGGGACAGGGCACCTACGAGCAGTACTTC